A selection of T cell receptor beta chains follows, all from one sample in a study of CD4 T cells in relation to SARS-CoV-2 and coronaviruses. Assay used: immunoSEQ multiplex PCR; TCRdb lists only in-frame clones, some missing. The sample lists about 19,000 clones, about 80% occurring once. The antigens of these receptors remain unknown. Source material: CD4+ T cells from PBMCs, cultured in vitro. The source is a human donor in good health. CDR3s leave out the opening cysteine and the closing phenylalanine or tryptophan. Each record gives: J gene, V gene, CDR3 protein.

TRBJ2-1 | TRBV6-2/TRBV6-3 | ASSPGTGDNEQF
TRBJ1-2 | TRBV25-1 | ASSEADRGFGYT
TRBJ1-5 | TRBV25-1 | ASERQDLNQPQH
TRBJ1-1 | TRBV12-3/TRBV12-4 | ASSRATGKAF
TRBJ2-4 | TRBV14 | ASSGQVAKNIQY
TRBJ2-1 | TRBV6-5 | ASSYSFAGGNEQF
TRBJ1-5 | TRBV9 | ASSVDQGWNQPQH
TRBJ1-2 | TRBV3-1/TRBV3-2 | ASSQEALRGYT
TRBJ2-7 | TRBV11-3 | ASSLTRIGEQY
TRBJ2-2 | TRBV29-1 | SPGTSGANTGELF
TRBJ2-1 | TRBV11-1 | ASSLQRAGNEQF
TRBJ2-1 | TRBV11-3 | ASKVVATSDEQF
TRBJ2-5 | TRBV27 | ASTSLRDREQETQY
TRBJ2-3 | TRBV6-2/TRBV6-3 | ASSYPTSGRGDTQY
TRBJ2-1 | TRBV6-2/TRBV6-3 | ASSYLAGEPSVYNEQF
TRBJ1-1 | TRBV5-6 | ASSQPVWNTEAF
TRBJ1-2 | TRBV10-3 | AISEQGEDYGYT
TRBJ2-7 | TRBV27 | ASSLGGAYYEQY
TRBJ1-3 | TRBV10-2 | ASSDGLGNTIY
TRBJ2-3 | TRBV9 | ASSVVQVPDTQY
TRBJ1-2 | TRBV5-1 | ASSKQVEGTPYGYT
TRBJ1-1 | TRBV25-1 | ASTWGNTEAF
TRBJ1-1 | TRBV5-6 | ASSLDLDRNTEAF
TRBJ2-1 | TRBV16 | ASTPTDRVLFRDEQF
TRBJ2-5 | TRBV6-2/TRBV6-3 | ASSRWSAQETQY
TRBJ2-7 | TRBV27 | ASSPGQLFYEQY
TRBJ1-1 | TRBV7-9 | ASSPSEPFRANTEAF
TRBJ2-3 | TRBV6-2/TRBV6-3 | ASSQRGGWTDTQY
TRBJ2-5 | TRBV2 | ASSEVLAIETQY
TRBJ1-6 | TRBV24-1 | ADHTSQVRGNSPLH
TRBJ2-7 | TRBV4-3 | ASSQESFLAGGAGEQY
TRBJ2-3 | TRBV19 | ASSNTDTQY
TRBJ2-1 | TRBV19 | ASSQSSSGWNEQF
TRBJ2-7 | TRBV7-2 | ASSLRRGVPYEQY
TRBJ2-1 | TRBV7-2 | ASSWTSGRHEQF
TRBJ2-3 | TRBV19 | ASSAGASRTDTQY
TRBJ1-1 | TRBV6-2/TRBV6-3 | ASSPRGRGAF